The sequence of this TCR beta chain was determined in a study of blood T cell repertoires in COVID-19 (dated by TCRdb to about 2020). A note on the overall study: Samples covering the acute and convalescent phases of COVID-19 were provided by collaborators in the United States, Italy and Spain. The prospective study material was composed of cDNA or gDNA derived from T cells, B-cell-depleted T cells, or PBMCs. Deeply sampled blood TCRbeta repertoires from subjects exposed to, actively infected with, or recovered from COVID-19 were included in the dataset. The repertoires were made available in a free public database intended to serve as a resource for research on the immune response to SARS-CoV-2. Samples came from the ongoing ImmuneRACE study (first 160 participants) plus 1,254 subjects from 6 global collaborators. A de-identified subject ID, COVID-19 status, age in years and sex were almost always included in the sample metadata. HLA class I and class II types, where available, came from metadata supplied by the sample provider rather than from assay-based typing. Overall study results and their limits: The quantity of clinical and demographic metadata differed by source and by participant and was supplied without curation.

TCRbeta CDR3 regions were amplified from genomic DNA by means of the immunoSEQ Assay, a bias-controlled multiplex PCR. Processing in the source paper ran as follows. Nucleated cell counts per sample were estimated from amplification of reference gene primers within the assay. To quantify the absolute abundance of each unique TCRbeta CDR3 rearrangement, sequence reads were collapsed and filtered. For each sample, productive Simpson clonality was calculated as the square root of Simpson's diversity index over productive rearrangements. The table was pulled from immuneACCESS by TCRdb, which kept in-frame rearrangements only. Such tables lose some clones; where checked, under half of the loss comes from unresolved V genes, and the rest has no known cause. The V and J calls and clone size are taken from that table; D and trimming were inferred from the DNA. A total of some 400,000 clones appear in this sample, around 87% of them only once. The ten top clones hold 2% to 2.5% of the sample.

At one collaborating source in Seattle, patients were enrolled during active infection and were followed longitudinally through the course of disease. The collaborating institutions used their own protocols to collect whole blood in K2EDTA tubes. Collaborator samples were shipped for TCRbeta analysis as frozen whole blood, isolated PBMCs, or DNA extracted from either sample type. As for this clone: Its binding antigen is unknown. Per-nucleotide qualities are absent, and no much larger clonotype sits a single base away.

V loses 1 base, J loses 0 bases, and the germline ends lie 13 bases apart. According to the germline V gene, CDR1 reads LGHNA and CDR2 reads YNFKEQ. From its cysteine to its phenylalanine, the CDR3 spans 17 amino acids. CDR3 DNA only is kept here, 51 bases in frame from base 1. The clonotype comes from a woman between 55 and 75 years old with COVID-19, enrolled during active disease. The rearrangement combines TRBV4-2 with TRBJ1-5, with the D gene too uncertain to name. Sequenced input: peripheral blood. CDR3 protein: CASSQAGFSSSNQPQHF. The DNA reads as follows: TGTGCCAGCAGCCAAGCAGGATTCAGTAGTAGCAATCAGCCCCAGCATTTT.